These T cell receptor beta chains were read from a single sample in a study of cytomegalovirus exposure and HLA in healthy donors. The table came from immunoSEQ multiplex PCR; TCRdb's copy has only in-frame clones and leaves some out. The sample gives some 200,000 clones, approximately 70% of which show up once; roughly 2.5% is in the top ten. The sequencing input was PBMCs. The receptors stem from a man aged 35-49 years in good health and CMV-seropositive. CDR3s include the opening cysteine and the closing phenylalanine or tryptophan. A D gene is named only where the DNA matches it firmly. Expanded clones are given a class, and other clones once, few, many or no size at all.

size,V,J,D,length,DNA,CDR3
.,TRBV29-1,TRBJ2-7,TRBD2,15,TGCAGCGTTGAATGGCCTAGCGGGGCGACCTACGAGCAGTACTTC,CSVEWPSGATYEQYF
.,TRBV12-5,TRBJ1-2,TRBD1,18,TGTGCTAGTGGTCCTCGGGAACAGGGGGGAACTCCTAACTATGGCTACACCTTC,CASGPREQGGTPNYGYTF
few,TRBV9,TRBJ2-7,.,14,TGTGCCAGCAGCGTAGATGTCAGCTCCTACGAGCAGTACTTC,CASSVDVSSYEQYF
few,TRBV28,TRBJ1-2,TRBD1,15,TGTGCCAGCAGCCCTCCACCGGGGACAGGGGGTGGCTACACCTTC,CASSPPPGTGGGYTF
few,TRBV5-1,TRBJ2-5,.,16,TGCGCCAGCAGCTTGGGGGGAGGCAGGGTTCGAGAGACCCAGTACTTC,CASSLGGGRVRETQYF
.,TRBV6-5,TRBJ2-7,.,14,TGTGCCAGCAGTACGACGGCGGTCCCCTACGAGCAGTACTTC,CASSTTAVPYEQYF
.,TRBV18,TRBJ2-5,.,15,TGTGCCAGCTCACTTCGTTCAGGACAGAGGGAGACCCAGTACTTC,CASSLRSGQRETQYF
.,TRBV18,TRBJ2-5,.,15,TGTGCCAGCTCACGGTCTCCAGGGGTGATTGGGGAGCAGTACTTC,CASSRSPGVIGEQYF
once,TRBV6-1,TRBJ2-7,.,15,TGTGCCAGCCCTACAATGAGACCAGGGGCCTACGAGCGGTACTTC,CASPTMRPGAYERYF
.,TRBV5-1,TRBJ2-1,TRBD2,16,TGCGCCAGCAGCTTAGTACTAGCGGGGGGTTACAATGAGCAGTTCTTC,CASSLVLAGGYNEQFF
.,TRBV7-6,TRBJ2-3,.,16,TGTGCCAGCAGCTTAGATCCGGCGGGGCTCGTGAATACGCAGTATTTT,CASSLDPAGLVNTQYF
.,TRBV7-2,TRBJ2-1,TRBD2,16,TGTGCCAGCAGCTTAGTTCCGGGGGGGCCGGGCAATGAGCAGTTCTTC,CASSLVPGGPGNEQFF
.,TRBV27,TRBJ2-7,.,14,TGTGCCAGCAGCCTAGGAGGGAACCCCTACGAGCAGTACTTC,CASSLGGNPYEQYF
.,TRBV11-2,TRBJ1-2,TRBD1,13,TGTGCCAGCAGCTTAGGGGACAGCTATGGCTACACCTTC,CASSLGDSYGYTF